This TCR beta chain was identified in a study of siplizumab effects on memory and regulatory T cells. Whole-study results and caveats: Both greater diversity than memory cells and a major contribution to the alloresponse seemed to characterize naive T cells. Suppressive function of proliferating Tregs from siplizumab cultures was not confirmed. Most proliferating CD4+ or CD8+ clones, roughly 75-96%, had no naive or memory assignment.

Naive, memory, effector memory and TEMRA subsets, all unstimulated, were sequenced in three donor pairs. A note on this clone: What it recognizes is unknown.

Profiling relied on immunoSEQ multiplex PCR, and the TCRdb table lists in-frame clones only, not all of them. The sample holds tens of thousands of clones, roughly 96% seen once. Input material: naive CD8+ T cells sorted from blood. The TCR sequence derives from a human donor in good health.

The CDR3 DNA is TGTGCCAGTAGCAATCGAAACTCCTACGAGCAGTACTTC. Its translation: CASSNRNSYEQYF. The genes are TRBV6-6 and TRBJ2-7, with D uncertain. Trimming cost V 9 bases and J 0 bases, with 12 bases left between them. CDR1 and CDR2 (germline): MNHNY, SVGAGI (reference sequence). CDR3 length: 13 residues.